Listed below are T cell receptor beta chains from one sample, sequenced in a study of radiation and T cells in renal cell carcinoma. Produced via immunoSEQ multiplex PCR; TCRdb's table is partial and in-frame only. This table has approximately 90,000 clones, 85% appearing once. Material: blood, obtained from a patient whose treatment included radiotherapy and nephrectomy. The receptors shown here come from a man aged 50 to 60 with renal cell carcinoma. Each CDR3 is given with its conserved first and last residue. Each record gives: D gene, clone size, J gene, V gene, CDR3 DNA, CDR3 protein. The D gene is left open where the match is weak. The listing skips clone size in some rows; elsewhere it reads once, few, many or a size class.

D gene: NA
clone size: NA
J gene: TRBJ2-1
V gene: TRBV7-9
CDR3 DNA: TGTGCCAGTCACAGCGGAGGGGCCTACAATGAGCAGTTCTTC
CDR3 protein: CASHSGGAYNEQFF

D gene: NA
clone size: NA
J gene: TRBJ2-7
V gene: TRBV5-8
CDR3 DNA: TGTGCCAGCACCCCGGTGGGGAGAGTAAGCTCCTACGAGCAGTACTTC
CDR3 protein: CASTPVGRVSSYEQYF

D gene: NA
clone size: NA
J gene: TRBJ2-7
V gene: TRBV29-1
CDR3 DNA: TGCAGCGCCGTCGGGTTTCTGGGTGGCGAGCAGTACTTC
CDR3 protein: CSAVGFLGGEQYF

D gene: NA
clone size: NA
J gene: TRBJ2-7
V gene: TRBV19
CDR3 DNA: TGTGCCAGTAGTATCCGGGGTCCCTACGAGCAGTACTTC
CDR3 protein: CASSIRGPYEQYF

D gene: NA
clone size: NA
J gene: TRBJ1-1
V gene: TRBV4-1
CDR3 DNA: TGCGCCAGCAGCCAATCTGGACAAGCAAACACTGAAGCTTTCTTT
CDR3 protein: CASSQSGQANTEAFF

D gene: TRBD2
clone size: NA
J gene: TRBJ2-7
V gene: TRBV6-6
CDR3 DNA: TGTGCCAGCGGTATAGCGGGAGCGTACGAGCAGTACTTC
CDR3 protein: CASGIAGAYEQYF

D gene: NA
clone size: NA
J gene: TRBJ1-1
V gene: TRBV7-6
CDR3 DNA: TGTGCCAGCAGCTCCCGACGATCTACGGGAAGCACTGAAGCTTTCTTT
CDR3 protein: CASSSRRSTGSTEAFF

D gene: NA
clone size: NA
J gene: TRBJ1-3
V gene: TRBV30
CDR3 DNA: TGTGCCTGGAGCGCGGGTCTTAGCTCTGGAAACACCATATATTTT
CDR3 protein: CAWSAGLSSGNTIYF

D gene: NA
clone size: few
J gene: TRBJ1-3
V gene: TRBV15
CDR3 DNA: TGTGCCACCAGCAGATCTTGGGCAGGGTCTGGAAACACCATATATTTT
CDR3 protein: CATSRSWAGSGNTIYF

D gene: NA
clone size: NA
J gene: TRBJ2-1
V gene: TRBV27
CDR3 DNA: TGTGCCAGCAGTTTAGGGGGACCTCTTGACAATGAGCAGTTCTTC
CDR3 protein: CASSLGGPLDNEQFF

D gene: NA
clone size: NA
J gene: TRBJ2-1
V gene: TRBV30
CDR3 DNA: TGTGCCTGGAGTGAGGGTCCGTGGAATGAGCAGTTCTTC
CDR3 protein: CAWSEGPWNEQFF

D gene: TRBD2
clone size: NA
J gene: TRBJ2-7
V gene: TRBV2
CDR3 DNA: TGTGCCAGCAGTCCACAGATTAGCGGGCTCTCCTACGAGCAGTACTTC
CDR3 protein: CASSPQISGLSYEQYF

D gene: NA
clone size: NA
J gene: TRBJ2-3
V gene: TRBV2
CDR3 DNA: TGTGCCAGCATTATAACGCGGAGTACAGATACGCAGTATTTT
CDR3 protein: CASIITRSTDTQYF

D gene: TRBD1
clone size: NA
J gene: TRBJ1-2
V gene: TRBV7-2
CDR3 DNA: TGTGCCACCGGACAGGGAATACGTAACTATGGCTACACCTTC
CDR3 protein: CATGQGIRNYGYTF

D gene: TRBD1
clone size: few
J gene: TRBJ2-5
V gene: TRBV7-9
CDR3 DNA: TGTGCCAGCAGCTTAGGACAGGGGAGAGTAGAGACCCAGTACTTC
CDR3 protein: CASSLGQGRVETQYF

D gene: TRBD2
clone size: NA
J gene: TRBJ2-1
V gene: TRBV2
CDR3 DNA: TGTGCCAGCAGTCCCTCGACTAGCGGGGGGGACAATGAGCAGTTCTTC
CDR3 protein: CASSPSTSGGDNEQFF

D gene: TRBD1
clone size: NA
J gene: TRBJ1-1
V gene: TRBV9
CDR3 DNA: TGTGCCAGCAGCCCGCGAGGGACAGGGGCAAACATGAACACTGAAGCTTTCTTT
CDR3 protein: CASSPRGTGANMNTEAFF

D gene: TRBD2
clone size: NA
J gene: TRBJ2-3
V gene: TRBV5-1
CDR3 DNA: TGCGCCAGCAGCTCGGGACTAGCGGGAGGACGCGGCACAGATACGCAGTATTTT
CDR3 protein: CASSSGLAGGRGTDTQYF

D gene: NA
clone size: NA
J gene: TRBJ1-1
V gene: TRBV5-1
CDR3 DNA: TGCGCCAGCAGCTTGGTGGATGCAGCAGCACGACCAGATCTAAGATTGAACACTGAAGCTTTCTTT
CDR3 protein: CASSLVDAAARPDLRLNTEAFF

D gene: NA
clone size: once
J gene: TRBJ1-2
V gene: TRBV6-1
CDR3 DNA: TGTGCCAGCACAGGGGAGGGCTATGGCTACACCTTC
CDR3 protein: CASTGEGYGYTF

D gene: NA
clone size: NA
J gene: TRBJ1-1
V gene: TRBV15
CDR3 DNA: TGTGCCACCAGCAGAGAGCAGCCGGGACAGAACACTGAAGCTTTCTTT
CDR3 protein: CATSREQPGQNTEAFF

D gene: TRBD1
clone size: NA
J gene: TRBJ1-4
V gene: TRBV4-1
CDR3 DNA: TGCGCCAGCAGCCAAGGGTTCAGGACAGGGTATGAAAAACTGTTTTTT
CDR3 protein: CASSQGFRTGYEKLFF

D gene: NA
clone size: NA
J gene: TRBJ1-2
V gene: TRBV11-2
CDR3 DNA: TGTGCCAGCAGCTTAGGGGGATCCTATGGCTACACCTTC
CDR3 protein: CASSLGGSYGYTF